This TCR beta chain was sequenced for a study of blood T cell repertoires in COVID-19. Per the study methods: Reference gene primer amplification yielded estimated nucleated cell counts. TCRdb keeps only in-frame clones here, not all; method: immunoSEQ multiplex PCR. V, J and clone size reflect that table, while D and trimming were determined from the DNA. The data show roughly 310,000 clones, more than 75% seen once. Trimming removed 2 bases at V and 5 bases at J, with 6 bases between. Looked up from germline, CDR1 is SGHAT and CDR2 is FQDESV (reference sequence). The CDR3 runs to 12 residues. The sample comprised peripheral blood. The clonotype originates from a woman between 50 and 59 years old with active or convalescent COVID-19. J is TRBJ2-5 and V is TRBV11-1; no clear D gene. The CDR3 DNA reads as TGTGCCAGCAGCTTACTTCGGGAGACCCAGTACTTC. This codes for CASSLLRETQYF. The whole variable domain, filled in from reference TRBV11-1 and TRBJ2-5, reads EAEVAQSPRYKITEKSQAVAFWCDPISGHATLYWYRQILGQGPELLVQFQDESVVDDSQLPKDRFSAERLKGVDSTLKIQPAELGDSAMYLCASSLLRETQYFGPGTRLLVL.